This record looks at one T cell receptor (beta chain) sequence and its context. Its antigen remains unknown. The sample is drawn from a study of T cell responses to AZD1222 COVID-19 vaccine. General study results and limits: Mostly white British, mostly female donors; authors suggested clonal diversity may be underestimated. Per reports, nearly half of all spike-specific TCRs target regions that are unmutated in variants.

This CDR3 is built from 16 residues. After removal of 3 bases from V and 8 bases from J, the junction contained 7 bases not matched to a gene. Germline V CDR1 and CDR2: KGHDR, SFDVKD. TCRdb's table, derived via immunoSEQ multiplex PCR, lists solely in-frame clones and lacks some. The sample contains 200,000 or so clones, over 80% of which appear only once. V is TRBV24-1 and J is TRBJ1-4; 11 bases align to TRBD1. This TCR was recovered from an adult in good health. The specimen was peripheral blood, collected on day 0 of AZD1222 vaccination. The CDR3 DNA follows: TGTGCCACCAGTGATACCCGGGACAGGGGGGGAGAAAAACTGTTTTTT. Its translation is CATSDTRDRGGEKLFF.